The rows below give T cell receptor beta chains drawn from one sample of a study of radiotherapy plus CTLA-4 blockade in lung cancer. Using immunoSEQ multiplex PCR, the repertoire was profiled, and TCRdb retains in-frame clones only, with some absent. The sample holds approximately 90,000 clones, under 90% seen once. This sample comprised peripheral blood, obtained from a patient treated with radiotherapy plus ipilimumab. The receptors here all came from a human donor with non-small cell lung cancer who had stable disease on radiotherapy plus ipilimumab. Both conserved end residues are part of each CDR3. The order of the fields is V gene, J gene, CDR3 protein.

>TRBV29-1|TRBJ2-1
CSVDNAVGNEQFF
>TRBV6-6|TRBJ2-3
CASTKGSTDTQYF
>TRBV6-1|TRBJ2-3
CASSDRLMTDTQYF
>TRBV28|TRBJ1-1
CASSLPVLNTEAFF
>TRBV28|TRBJ1-5
CASTGGGFGNQPQHF
>TRBV6-5|TRBJ2-3
CASSLLAGGSTDTQYF
>TRBV6-5|TRBJ2-7
CASSRGLAGAGEQYF
>TRBV5-1|TRBJ1-4
CASSLDGHSNEKLFF
>TRBV10-1|TRBJ2-1
CASSTGTAVEQFF
>TRBV7-2|TRBJ2-7
CASSLLGYEQYF
>TRBV29-1|TRBJ1-1
CSVYGGGRANWDTEAFF
>TRBV5-4|TRBJ2-7
CASSLAAGLANKYEQYF
>TRBV5-4|TRBJ2-7
CASSGGWGGYEQYF
>TRBV9|TRBJ2-7
CASSVGGTGSHEQYF
>TRBV14|TRBJ2-7
CASSRPLGPSYEQYF
>TRBV18|TRBJ1-4
CASSPRQLEEKLFF
>TRBV28|TRBJ2-1
CASVTGNSYNEQFF
>TRBV28|TRBJ2-7
CASQTGIPYEQYF
>TRBV14|TRBJ2-1
CASSRTGGLYNEQFF
>TRBV18|TRBJ2-3
CASSRRPGTTDTQYF
>TRBV7-8|NA
CASRLGQGYEQYF
>TRBV14|TRBJ1-2
CASSGSLGGEGSVYGYTF
>TRBV19|TRBJ2-7
CASSMSLAGLPSHEQYF
>TRBV14|TRBJ1-5
CASSRGPNQPQHF
>TRBV7-9|TRBJ2-3
CASSRGRGNGGDTQYF
>TRBV11-2|TRBJ2-7
CASGLSGRANNEQYF
>TRBV6-5|TRBJ2-5
CASRQGKGQETQYF
>TRBV2|TRBJ1-2
CASSESQSSGYTF
>TRBV28|TRBJ1-2
CASSLGEQGPYGYTF
>TRBV15|TRBJ2-4
CATSSRQGSLAKNIQYF
>TRBV2|TRBJ1-3
CATLPGGNTIYF
>TRBV10-3|TRBJ1-4
CAIRSHDSEDEKLFF
>TRBV19|TRBJ1-5
CASKAGRQGQPQHF
>TRBV5-1|TRBJ1-2
CASSLRQASYGYTF
>TRBV25-1|TRBJ2-5
CASSDPPAAQYF
>TRBV1|TRBJ2-1
CTSSPLGGVAGAQSSLVTYNEQFF
>TRBV18|TRBJ2-3
CASSPQGPQTDTQYF
>TRBV2|TRBJ1-4
CASRFQGSTNEKLFF
>TRBV19|TRBJ1-1
CASNPGGRTEAFF
>TRBV9|TRBJ1-6
CASTERQRGSPLHF
>TRBV4-1|TRBJ2-2
CASSPAPRGAGELFF